This T cell receptor (beta chain) was sequenced for a study of T-cell memory formation after mild COVID-19. General study points: Later expanders leaned CD4+, whereas day 15 to 85 contracting clones were balanced CD4/CD8. Most CD4+ clones that shrank were in CM and EM, while CD8+ ones turned up in EMRA. There were some responding clones in pre-infection memory, which suggested that cross-reactive memory had joined.

V trimming: 0 bases; J trimming: 3 bases; junction bases outside the gene matches: 11. Per germline, CDR1 SGHTA and CDR2 FQGNSA. The length of the CDR3 is 18 residues. This clonotype showed up just once. As yet, its antigen is unknown. Researchers used 5'RACE with constant-segment primers to make TCR alpha and TCR beta cDNA libraries that carry sample barcodes and UMIs. Each CDR3 protein is one row after TCRdb ran MiXCR on the 5' RACE reads. The sample lists 200,000 to 300,000 distinct CDR3 sequences, 8.5% to 9.5% occurring once. Material for sequencing was PBMCs or a T cell subset sorted from them (not recorded which). This sequence was found in a man aged 18 to 29 who had mild COVID-19 (a few samples of this study predate the infection). Cell type and time point are not known. The chain has TRBV7-2 and TRBJ2-1; 7 bases agree with TRBD2. CDR3 sequence: CASSLAPFGRELYNEQFF. CDR3 DNA: TGTGCCAGCAGCTTAGCCCCGTTTGGGCGGGAGCTCTACAATGAGCAGTTCTTC.